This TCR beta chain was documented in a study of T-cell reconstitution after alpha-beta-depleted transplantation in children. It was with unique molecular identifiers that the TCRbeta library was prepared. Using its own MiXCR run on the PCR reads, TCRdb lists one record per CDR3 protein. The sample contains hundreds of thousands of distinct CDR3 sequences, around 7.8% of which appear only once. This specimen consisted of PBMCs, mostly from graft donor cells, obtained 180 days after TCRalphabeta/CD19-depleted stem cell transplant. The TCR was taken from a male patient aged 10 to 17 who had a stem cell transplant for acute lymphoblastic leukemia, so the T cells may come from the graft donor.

CDR3 residues: CASSFTRDRGTDTQYF. Here the CDR3 DNA reads TGTGCCAGCAGCTTTACACGGGACAGGGGTACAGATACGCAGTATTTT. The J gene is TRBJ2-3, the V gene TRBV7-3, with 10 nucleotides matching TRBD1. V was pared by 3 bases and J by 3 bases, with 6 bases of the junction left unmatched. Germline-derived CDR1 and CDR2 are SGHTA and FQGTGA. The CDR3 totals 16 residues.